A selection of T cell receptor beta chains follows, all from one sample in a study of cytotoxic CD8 clonotypes in ibrutinib-treated CLL. Profiled with immunoSEQ multiplex PCR; TCRdb holds only in-frame clones, not every one. The data contain around 76,000 clones, over 65% of them singletons. The input for sequencing was PBMCs, taken after 24 months of ibrutinib treatment. These receptor sequences come from a human donor with chronic lymphocytic leukemia. Both conserved end residues are part of each CDR3. The D gene is left open where the match is weak. Clone size is stated in some rows and not others, as once, few, many or a class when expanded.

CDR3aa | CDR3nt | d_gene | j_gene | len | v_gene | abundance
CASSLLTGWTDTQYF | TGTGCCAGCAGCTTACTGACGGGATGGACAGATACGCAGTATTTT | NA | TRBJ2-3 | 15 | TRBV11-2 | NA
CASRGGTGQNEQFF | TGTGCCAGCAGAGGGGGCACAGGGCAAAATGAGCAGTTCTTC | TRBD1 | TRBJ2-1 | 14 | TRBV2 | NA
CASSPFGDSYEQYF | TGTGCCAGCTCACCATTCGGGGACTCCTACGAGCAGTACTTC | NA | TRBJ2-7 | 14 | TRBV18 | NA
CASSPREGFTYEQFF | TGTGCCAGCAGCCCACGGGAGGGCTTTACATATGAGCAGTTCTTC | TRBD2 | TRBJ2-1 | 15 | TRBV7-9 | NA
CASSLQGNTGELFF | TGTGCCAGCAGCTTACAGGGCAACACCGGGGAGCTGTTTTTT | NA | TRBJ2-2 | 14 | TRBV7-3 | NA
CAWGGGTQYF | TGTGCCTGGGGGGGTGGGACCCAGTACTTC | NA | TRBJ2-5 | 10 | TRBV30 | NA
CASSLSQATMNTEAFF | TGTGCCAGCTCGTTAAGCCAGGCGACTATGAACACTGAAGCTTTCTTT | NA | TRBJ1-1 | 16 | TRBV18 | NA
CAGRDPYNEQFF | TGTGCCGGGAGGGATCCCTACAATGAGCAGTTCTTC | TRBD2 | TRBJ2-1 | 12 | TRBV2 | NA
CASSHAGGPWRRGETQYF | TGTGCCAGCAGCCATGCGGGAGGGCCATGGCGACGGGGAGAGACCCAGTACTTC | TRBD2 | TRBJ2-5 | 18 | TRBV7-9 | NA
CASSVGGGGFYEQYF | TGTGCCAGCAGTGTCGGTGGCGGGGGTTTCTACGAGCAGTACTTC | TRBD2 | TRBJ2-7 | 15 | TRBV9 | NA
CASSFIQGPGRTIYF | TGTGCCAGCAGCTTTATCCAGGGTCCGGGGAGGACCATATATTTT | NA | TRBJ1-3 | 15 | TRBV7-2 | NA
CAWNPRTESYEQYF | TGTGCCTGGAACCCCCGGACTGAGAGTTACGAGCAGTACTTC | NA | TRBJ2-7 | 14 | TRBV30 | NA
CASSLGQDSSYEQYF | TGTGCCAGCAGCCTGGGGCAGGACAGCTCCTACGAGCAGTACTTC | NA | TRBJ2-7 | 15 | TRBV7-2 | NA
CASSYTPSNEQFF | TGTGCCAGCAGTTACACCCCTTCCAATGAGCAGTTCTTC | NA | TRBJ2-1 | 13 | TRBV6-6 | NA
CAISEGGMGNQPQHF | TGTGCCATCAGTGAGGGGGGAATGGGGAATCAGCCCCAGCATTTT | NA | TRBJ1-5 | 15 | TRBV10-3 | once
CSAGQGLPYGYTF | TGCAGCGCCGGACAGGGTCTTCCCTATGGCTACACCTTC | TRBD1 | TRBJ1-2 | 13 | TRBV29-1 | NA
CASSLVSGRALYNEQFF | TGTGCCAGCAGCTTGGTCAGCGGGAGGGCCCTATACAATGAGCAGTTCTTC | TRBD2 | TRBJ2-1 | 17 | TRBV11-1 | NA
CSVDSGGGQGTEAFF | TGCAGCGTTGATTCCGGCGGGGGACAGGGAACTGAAGCTTTCTTT | TRBD1 | TRBJ1-1 | 15 | TRBV29-1 | NA
CASSPRGTHSGNTIYF | TGTGCCAGCTCACCACGGGGGACGCACTCTGGAAACACCATATATTTT | NA | TRBJ1-3 | 16 | TRBV18 | NA
CASSLENINTGELFF | TGTGCCAGCAGCTTGGAAAATATTAACACCGGGGAGCTGTTTTTT | NA | TRBJ2-2 | 15 | TRBV5-4 | NA
CASSSGQGAPFGEAFF | TGTGCCAGCAGCTCCGGACAGGGAGCTCCCTTTGGGGAAGCTTTCTTT | TRBD1 | TRBJ1-1 | 16 | TRBV5-4 | NA
CASSQDLSGRETSYEQYF | TGTGCCAGCAGCCAAGATCTTAGCGGGAGGGAGACCTCCTACGAGCAGTACTTC | TRBD2 | TRBJ2-7 | 18 | TRBV4-2 | NA
CASGGRKGFEAFF | TGTGCCAGCGGTGGCCGAAAGGGGTTTGAAGCTTTCTTT | NA | TRBJ1-1 | 13 | TRBV27 | NA
CASSQISGIGREFF | TGCGCCAGCAGCCAGATTAGCGGGATTGGACGGGAGTTCTTC | TRBD2 | TRBJ2-1 | 14 | TRBV4-1 | NA
CASSYSWRSSYEQYF | TGTGCCAGCAGTTACTCGTGGCGGAGCTCCTACGAGCAGTACTTC | NA | TRBJ2-7 | 15 | TRBV6-5 | many
CASSLLGTGGQPQHF | TGTGCCAGCAGCTTGTTGGGGACAGGAGGTCAGCCCCAGCATTTT | TRBD1 | TRBJ1-5 | 15 | TRBV5-5 | NA
CASSTGQGYGYTF | TGTGCCAGTAGTACCGGACAGGGTTATGGCTACACCTTC | TRBD1 | TRBJ1-2 | 13 | TRBV19 | NA
CASSQGFDRKSEKLFF | TGTGCCAGCAGCCAAGGATTCGACAGGAAAAGTGAAAAACTGTTTTTT | NA | TRBJ1-4 | 16 | TRBV4-2 | NA
CASTDRRGSNQPQHF | TGTGCCAGTACCGACCGACGAGGAAGCAATCAGCCCCAGCATTTT | NA | TRBJ1-5 | 15 | TRBV19 | NA
CASSVEAENQPQHF | TGTGCCAGCAGTGTTGAGGCAGAGAATCAGCCCCAGCATTTT | NA | TRBJ1-5 | 14 | TRBV2 | NA
CASSPPTPPKETQYF | TGTGCCAGCTCACCACCGACTCCACCGAAGGAGACCCAGTACTTC | NA | TRBJ2-5 | 15 | TRBV18 | NA
CATRGLYGYTF | TGTGCCACTAGGGGACTCTATGGCTACACCTTC | NA | TRBJ1-2 | 11 | TRBV6-1 | NA
CASKTGMNTEAFF | TGTGCCAGTAAGACAGGGATGAACACTGAAGCTTTCTTT | TRBD1 | TRBJ1-1 | 13 | TRBV5-4 | NA
CAWSVLTAGQPQHF | TGTGCCTGGAGTGTACTCACAGCTGGTCAGCCCCAGCATTTT | NA | TRBJ1-5 | 14 | TRBV30 | once
CASSLYPGQQQFF | TGTGCCAGCAGCTTGTATCCGGGACAGCAGCAGTTCTTC | TRBD1 | TRBJ2-1 | 13 | TRBV9 | NA
CASSLSSGSYEQYF | TGTGCCAGCAGCTTATCTAGCGGATCCTACGAGCAGTACTTC | TRBD2 | TRBJ2-7 | 14 | TRBV2 | NA
CASSATLRYNEQFF | TGTGCCAGCAGCGCTACCCTCAGGTACAATGAGCAGTTCTTC | NA | TRBJ2-1 | 14 | TRBV9 | NA
CASSWDRQYEQYF | TGCGCCAGCAGCTGGGACAGACAGTACGAGCAGTACTTC | TRBD1 | TRBJ2-7 | 13 | TRBV5-1 | NA
CASKVRDTDTQYF | TGTGCCAGTAAGGTACGGGACACAGATACGCAGTATTTT | NA | TRBJ2-3 | 13 | TRBV19 | NA
CASSPGQGISGANVLTF | TGTGCCAGCTCACCCGGGCAGGGAATCTCTGGGGCCAACGTCCTGACTTTC | NA | TRBJ2-6 | 17 | TRBV18 | NA
CASSAGQAPYEQYF | TGTGCCAGCAGCGCGGGACAGGCACCCTACGAGCAGTACTTC | TRBD1 | TRBJ2-7 | 14 | TRBV9 | NA
CASSPTVADTQYF | TGTGCCAGCTCACCAACAGTGGCAGATACGCAGTATTTT | NA | TRBJ2-3 | 13 | TRBV18 | few
CAWRNPLVSTDTQYF | TGTGCCTGGAGAAACCCGCTGGTGAGCACAGATACGCAGTATTTT | NA | TRBJ2-3 | 15 | TRBV30 | NA
CASSPKGLAGGRFNEQFF | TGTGCCAGCAGTCCAAAGGGACTAGCGGGAGGAAGATTCAATGAGCAGTTCTTC | TRBD2 | TRBJ2-1 | 18 | TRBV27 | NA
CASSTVGVVGGYTF | TGTGCCAGCAGCACAGTAGGGGTAGTCGGGGGCTACACCTTC | NA | TRBJ1-2 | 14 | TRBV7-2 | few
CASSSIGTSGRGSTDTQYF | TGTGCCAGCAGCTCCATCGGGACTAGCGGGAGGGGGAGCACAGATACGCAGTATTTT | TRBD2 | TRBJ2-3 | 19 | TRBV13 | NA
CASTLAGGGTEAFF | TGTGCCAGTACCCTGGCGGGGGGTGGGACTGAAGCTTTCTTT | NA | TRBJ1-1 | 14 | TRBV19 | NA
CSVEGQGRPYEQFF | TGCAGCGTTGAGGGACAGGGCCGGCCCTATGAGCAGTTCTTC | TRBD1 | TRBJ2-1 | 14 | TRBV29-1 | NA
CASTLADDTDTQYF | TGTGCCAGCACTCTAGCGGACGACACAGATACGCAGTATTTT | TRBD2 | TRBJ2-3 | 14 | TRBV2 | few
CASSINTDSSSYEQYF | TGTGCCAGTAGTATTAATACAGACTCAAGCTCCTACGAGCAGTACTTC | NA | TRBJ2-7 | 16 | TRBV19 | NA
CASSIGKGSTEAFF | TGTGCCAGTAGTATAGGGAAGGGGAGCACTGAAGCTTTCTTT | NA | TRBJ1-1 | 14 | TRBV19 | once
CASSRGASLNEQFF | TGTGCCAGCAGTAGAGGGGCAAGCCTCAATGAGCAGTTCTTC | NA | TRBJ2-1 | 14 | TRBV2 | NA
CAIGQGAANYGYTF | TGTGCCATCGGACAGGGGGCGGCGAACTATGGCTACACCTTC | TRBD1 | TRBJ1-2 | 14 | TRBV10-3 | NA
CASSIVQATRNEQFF | TGTGCCAGTAGTATTGTCCAGGCGACCCGCAATGAGCAGTTCTTC | NA | TRBJ2-1 | 15 | TRBV19 | NA
CASRDRASQPQHF | TGTGCCAGCAGGGACAGGGCGTCTCAGCCCCAGCATTTT | TRBD1 | TRBJ1-5 | 13 | TRBV2 | NA